This entry lists 4 T cell receptor beta chains sequenced from one sample in a study. TCRdb itself ran the reads through MiXCR, one entry per CDR3 protein. The table shows about 380 distinct CDR3 sequences, with approximately 30% occurring only once. Sequencing used CD8+ T cells (not recorded whether cultured). These receptors were taken from a male donor.

This clonotype is labeled as medium-sized. The V and J genes are TRBV19 and TRBJ2-1; D not certain. The CDR3 runs 13 residues. Germline values: CDR1 LNHDA, CDR2 SQIVND (reference sequence). V lost 3 bases to trimming and J lost 9 bases, with 12 bases between them. The CDR3 sequence is CASSIRSSSEQFF. In DNA form, the CDR3 reads TGTGCCAGTAGTATTAGAAGCAGTAGTGAGCAGTTCTTC. The full variable domain, with the rest looked up from reference TRBV19 and TRBJ2-1, is DGGITQSPKYLFRKEGQNVTLSCEQNLNHDAMYWYRQDPGQGLRLIYYSQIVNDFQKGDIAEGYSVSREKKESFPLTVTSAQKNPTAFYLCASSIRSSSEQFFGPGTRLTVL.

As to this clonotype: One end of the junction does not line up with germline, which may come from a read error. This chain links TRBV19 with TRBJ2-3; D remains unclear. Germline lookup yields CDR1 LNHDA and CDR2 SQIVND (reference sequence). The CDR3 length is 13 residues. The CDR3 sequence is CASSIRGTDTRYF. The CDR3 DNA is TGTGCCAGTAGTATCAGAGGCACAGATACGCGGTATTTT.

This clonotype was detected only a few times. One junction end disagrees with the germline gene, perhaps due to a read error. The chain combines TRBV19 with TRBJ2-5; D may be TRBD1 (5 bases). Germline CDR1 and CDR2: LNHDA and SQIVND (reference sequence). CDR3 length equals 13 residues. CDR3 nucleotides: TGTGCCAATAGTCTCAGGGCTGGGGAGACCCAGTACTTC. Its protein product is CANSLRAGETQYF.

A note on this clonotype: This may stem from a read error, because a much larger clone lies one nucleotide away. V and J are TRBV6-5 and TRBJ2-7, with TRBD2 matching 12 bases. CDR1 and CDR2 (germline): MNHEY, SVGAGI. Unmatched junction bases numbered 3, after V lost 4 bases and J lost 5 bases. The CDR3 spans 14 residues. The CDR3 region has the DNA TGTGCCAGCAGTTGGACTAGCGGGATGCACGAGCAGTACTTC. Translation: CASSWTSGMHEQYF.